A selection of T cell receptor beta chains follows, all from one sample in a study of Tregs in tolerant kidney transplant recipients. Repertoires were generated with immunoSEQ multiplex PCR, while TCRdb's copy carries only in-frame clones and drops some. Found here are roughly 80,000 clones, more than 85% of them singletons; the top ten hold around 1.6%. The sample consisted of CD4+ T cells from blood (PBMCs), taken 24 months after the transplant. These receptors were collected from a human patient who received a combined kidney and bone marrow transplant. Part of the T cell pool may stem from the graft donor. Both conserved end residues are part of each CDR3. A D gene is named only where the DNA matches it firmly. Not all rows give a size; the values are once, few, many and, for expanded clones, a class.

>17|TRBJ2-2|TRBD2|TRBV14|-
TGTGCCAGCAGCCAAGACCATAGCGGGCGGATTACCGGGGAGCTGTTTTTT
CASSQDHSGRITGELFF
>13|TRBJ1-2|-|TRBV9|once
TGTGCCAGCAGCGTAGAACAAGGGGCGGGCTACACCTTC
CASSVEQGAGYTF
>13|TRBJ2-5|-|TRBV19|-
TGTGCCAGTAGTATCTGGGGAGAAGAGACCCAGTACTTC
CASSIWGEETQYF
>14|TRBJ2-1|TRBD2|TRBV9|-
TGTGCCAGCAGCGATCGGCGGGGGGACAATGAGCAGTTCTTC
CASSDRRGDNEQFF
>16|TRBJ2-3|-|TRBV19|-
TGTGCCAGTAGTATAGGGGCTAGCGCATCCCAAGATACGCAGTATTTT
CASSIGASASQDTQYF
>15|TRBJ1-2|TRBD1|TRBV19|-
TGTGCCAGTAGTAAGGCAGGGGGCCTACTCTATGGCTACCCCTTC
CASSKAGGLLYGYPF
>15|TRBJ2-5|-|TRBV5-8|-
TGTGCCAGCAGCTTGGGAGGGCGGGCCCAAGAGACCCAGTACTTC
CASSLGGRAQETQYF
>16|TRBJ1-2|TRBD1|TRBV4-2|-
TGTGCCAGCAGCCAAGTGGACAGGGGGCGCCCCTATGGCTACACCTTC
CASSQVDRGRPYGYTF
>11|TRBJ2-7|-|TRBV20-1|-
TGCAGTGCCACAAGTTCCTACGAGCAGTACTTC
CSATSSYEQYF
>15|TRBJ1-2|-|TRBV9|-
TGTGCCAGCAGCGTAGCTGGGCACTCTAACTATGGCTACACCTTC
CASSVAGHSNYGYTF
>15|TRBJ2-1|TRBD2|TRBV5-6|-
TGTGCCAGCAGCTTGGTAGTGCTAGCGGGAAGGAAGCAGTTCTTC
CASSLVVLAGRKQFF
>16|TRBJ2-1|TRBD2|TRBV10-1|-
TGCGCCAGCACCTGGCCCACTAGCGGACCCTACAATGAGCAGTTCTTC
CASTWPTSGPYNEQFF
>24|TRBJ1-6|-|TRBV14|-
TGTGCCAGCAGCCAAGACCATCGGGAGACCGATAACCTCTCAAGACGTTATCGGAATTCCCCCCTCCACTTT
CASSQDHRETDNLSRRYRNSPLHF
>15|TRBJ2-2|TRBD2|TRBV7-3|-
TGTGCCAGCAGCTTAGGAAGCGGGATGGCTGGGGAGCTGTTTTTT
CASSLGSGMAGELFF
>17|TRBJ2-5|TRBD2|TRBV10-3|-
TGTGCCATCAGTGAGTATTCCAGGACTAGCGGGAGAGAGACCCAGTACTTC
CAISEYSRTSGRETQYF
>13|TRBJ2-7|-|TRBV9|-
TGTGCCAGCAGCCTTCTTCCGTCTTACGAGCAGTACTTC
CASSLLPSYEQYF
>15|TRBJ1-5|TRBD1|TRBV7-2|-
TGTGCCAGCAGCCCGGACAGGGGAAGCAATCAGCCCCAGCATTTT
CASSPDRGSNQPQHF